The TCR beta chain under discussion was sequenced for a study of cytomegalovirus exposure and HLA in healthy donors. Study conclusions and caveats: Analyzed later, most CMV-associated TCR beta chains appeared HLA-restricted.

The CDR3 totals 14 residues. V trimming: 6 bases; J trimming: 6 bases; junction bases outside the gene matches: 4. Germline V lookup: CDR1 WSHSY, CDR2 SAAADI. Primers included in the PCR were 60 Vbeta and 13 Jbeta primers. Using immunoSEQ multiplex PCR, the repertoire was profiled, and TCRdb retains in-frame clones only, with some absent. The table shows 170,000 or so clones, with around 82% occurring only once. About this clone itself: Its specificity is unknown.

Material for sequencing was PBMCs. The source is a boy younger than 10 in good health and CMV-seronegative. The chain recombines TRBV10-2 with TRBJ2-1; TRBD2 matches 11 bases. CDR3 DNA: TGCGCCAGCAGCGGGACTAGCGGACGCAATGAGCAGTTCTTC. This gives the protein CASSGTSGRNEQFF.